These 20 T cell receptor beta chains were sequenced from one sample in a study of cytomegalovirus exposure and HLA in healthy donors. Researchers ran the PCR with 60 Vbeta and 13 Jbeta primers. TCRdb keeps only in-frame clones here, not all; method: immunoSEQ multiplex PCR. The sample has 250,000 to 350,000 clones, approximately 90% seen once. What was sequenced was PBMCs. Receptors originate from a middle-aged man in good health and CMV-seropositive.

This chain uses TRBV7-9 with TRBJ2-5; a possible D gene is TRBD2 (7 bases). The DNA end is a closer match to TRBJ2-7, so the J assignment may be wrong. The CDR3 spans 14 residues. In germline, CDR1 is SEHNR, CDR2 FQNEAQ (reference sequence). CDR3 in DNA: TGTGCCAGCAGCCAGCGGGACAAAGCCTACGAGCAGTACTTC. It codes for CASSQRDKAYEQYF.

The chain couples TRBV5-1 to TRBJ1-1, with D possibly matching TRBD1 (5 bases). This CDR3 has 14 residues. Trimming removed 4 bases at V and 2 bases at J, with 12 bases between. CDR1 SGHRS and CDR2 YFSETQ come from the germline V gene. The chain's CDR3 is CASSQGHSNTEAFF. CDR3 nucleotides: TGCGCCAGCAGCCAAGGACACTCAAACACTGAAGCTTTCTTT.

This chain connects TRBV19 to TRBJ2-3; 12 bases agree with TRBD2. This CDR3 region has 16 residues. Germline lookup yields CDR1 LNHDA and CDR2 SQIVND (reference sequence). The junction had 5 bases not matched to a gene; V was cut back by 6 bases and J by 1 base. The CDR3 DNA reads TGTGCCAGTAGGGGACTAGCGGGTTGGGGCACAGATACGCAGTATTTT. As protein: CASRGLAGWGTDTQYF. The variable domain in full, completed from reference TRBV19 and TRBJ2-3, reads DGGITQSPKYLFRKEGQNVTLSCEQNLNHDAMYWYRQDPGQGLRLIYYSQIVNDFQKGDIAEGYSVSREKKESFPLTVTSAQKNPTAFYLCASRGLAGWGTDTQYFGPGTRLTVL.

The chain links TRBV5-1 to TRBJ2-1, with D unclear. The germline V and J ends were trimmed by 4 bases and 7 bases, with 12 bases remaining between them. The CDR3 is made up of 13 amino acids. Germline CDR1 and CDR2: SGHRS and YFSETQ. DNA of the CDR3: TGCGCCAGCAGCGCCCAAGACGGGAATGAGCAGTTCTTC. Protein product: CASSAQDGNEQFF. The full variable domain, with the rest looked up from reference TRBV5-1 and TRBJ2-1, is KAGVTQTPRYLIKTRGQQVTLSCSPISGHRSVSWYQQTPGQGLQFLFEYFSETQRNKGNFPGRFSGRQFSNSRSEMNVSTLELGDSALYLCASSAQDGNEQFFGPGTRLTVL.

This rearrangement joins TRBV28 to TRBJ1-2; TRBD1 matches at 10 bases. Germline values: CDR1 MDHEN, CDR2 SYDVKM. J lost 4 bases, V lost 5 bases, and 7 bases had no gene match. The CDR3 totals 15 residues. The chain's CDR3 is CASSPSGTGAYGYTF. The DNA for the CDR3 is TGTGCCAGCAGTCCATCCGGGACAGGGGCCTATGGCTACACCTTC.

This clone was found once. This sequence joins TRBV25-1 and TRBJ1-2; 8 nucleotides match TRBD1. Germline V gene sequence: CDR1 MGHDK, CDR2 SYGVNS. The CDR3 totals 15 residues. Germline trimming cut 4 bases from V and 4 bases from J; bases unmatched to any gene: 8. This chain's CDR3 is CASSASGGQVYGYTF. The CDR3 coding sequence is TGTGCCAGCAGTGCCTCGGGGGGACAGGTCTATGGCTACACCTTC.

The rearrangement links TRBV14 to TRBJ1-3, with no clear D. The V gene lost 4 bases and the J gene lost 0 bases, with 7 bases spanning the gap. This CDR3 is 14 amino acids long. CDR1 and CDR2 from the germline V gene are SGHDN and FVKESK. Here the CDR3 DNA reads TGTGCCAGCAGCCGTGACTTCTCTGGAAACACCATATATTTT. It encodes CASSRDFSGNTIYF.

The chain links TRBV28 to TRBJ1-6; D is undetermined. V lost 6 bases to trimming and J lost 10 bases, with 10 bases between them. The CDR3 is 12 residues long. Looked up from germline, CDR1 is MDHEN and CDR2 is SYDVKM. CDR3 amino acids: CASRDPGSPLHF. CDR3 DNA sequence: TGTGCCAGCAGGGACCCGGGGTCACCCCTCCACTTT.

The rearrangement joins TRBV27 to TRBJ1-1; weak D call: TRBD1 (5 bases). Germline V CDR1 and CDR2: MNHEY, SMNVEV (reference sequence). The length of the CDR3 is 15 residues. V was clipped by 6 bases and J by 5 bases, with 19 bases between them. Here the CDR3 reads CASSPLARRGTEAFF. The CDR3 region has the DNA TGTGCCAGCAGCCCACTTGCGAGGAGGGGAACTGAAGCTTTCTTT.

The chain carries TRBV5-1 and TRBJ2-7; 10 positions match TRBD2. The CDR3 sequence is 16 residues long. V shed 0 bases, J shed 2 bases, and the junction held 5 bases outside the gene matches. CDR1 is SGHRS, CDR2 YFSETQ, per germline. CDR3 loop: CASSLGTSGVAYEQYF. The CDR3 nucleotides read TGCGCCAGCAGCTTGGGGACTAGCGGAGTCGCCTACGAGCAGTACTTC.

The CDR3 DNA reads TGTGCCAGCAGCCCCCGAGCGGGAGGATTCGACGAGCAGTACTTC. It codes for CASSPRAGGFDEQYF. The chain has TRBV9 and TRBJ2-7; the match to TRBD2 covers 9 bases. The V gene's germline CDR1 is SGDLS and CDR2 YYNGEE. The CDR3 totals 15 residues. The J segment lost 5 bases and the V segment lost 4 bases, leaving 10 bases of the junction unmatched.

The chain recombines TRBV27 with TRBJ2-3, with D perhaps matching TRBD2 (6 bases). The germline CDR1 and CDR2 sequences are MNHEY and SMNVEV (reference sequence). Trimming cost V 10 bases and J 0 bases, with 17 bases left between them. The CDR3 totals 15 residues. DNA for the CDR3: TGTGCCACCCTTGGGGCGGGATCAAGCACAGATACGCAGTATTTT. Translating it yields CATLGAGSSTDTQYF.

The chain joins TRBV19 to TRBJ2-5, with 8 bases matching TRBD1. The CDR3 has 16 residues. Losses at the gene ends were 6 bases for V and 4 bases for J; bases not matched to a gene: 13. The V gene's germline CDR1 is LNHDA and CDR2 SQIVND (reference sequence). CDR3 nucleotides: TGTGCCAGTAGCCGGCGGGTGCGACAGGGGAGAGAGACCCAGTACTTC. Encoded protein: CASSRRVRQGRETQYF. Drawing the rest from reference TRBV19 and TRBJ2-5, the complete variable domain is DGGITQSPKYLFRKEGQNVTLSCEQNLNHDAMYWYRQDPGQGLRLIYYSQIVNDFQKGDIAEGYSVSREKKESFPLTVTSAQKNPTAFYLCASSRRVRQGRETQYFGPGTRLLVL.

V usage is TRBV19 and J usage is TRBJ2-1; D is uncertain. There are 13 residues in the CDR3. Germline V gene lookup returns CDR1 LNHDA and CDR2 SQIVND (reference sequence). Trimming removed 7 bases from V and 5 bases from J, with 12 bases in between. The CDR3 protein is CASTLGPDNEQFF. Here the CDR3 DNA reads TGTGCCAGTACCCTTGGTCCGGACAATGAGCAGTTCTTC.

The V gene is TRBV19, the J gene TRBJ2-1; the match to TRBD2 covers 8 bases. The CDR3 totals 15 residues. After removal of 1 base from V and 5 bases from J, the junction contained 4 bases not matched to a gene. The germline V gene encodes CDR1 LNHDA and CDR2 SQIVND (reference sequence). CDR3 coding DNA: TGTGCCAGTAGTATAGCGGGAGGGCCCCACAATGAGCAGTTCTTC. Translating gives CASSIAGGPHNEQFF. The full variable domain, with the rest looked up from reference TRBV19 and TRBJ2-1, is DGGITQSPKYLFRKEGQNVTLSCEQNLNHDAMYWYRQDPGQGLRLIYYSQIVNDFQKGDIAEGYSVSREKKESFPLTVTSAQKNPTAFYLCASSIAGGPHNEQFFGPGTRLTVL.

The CDR3 protein is CASSWTGNTEAFF. In DNA, the CDR3 is TGTGCCAGTAGTTGGACAGGGAACACTGAAGCTTTCTTT. This chain uses TRBV19 with TRBJ1-1; 7 bases are shared with TRBD1. The junction had 1 base not matched to a gene; V was cut back by 5 bases and J by 1 base. Germline values: CDR1 LNHDA, CDR2 SQIVND (reference sequence). The CDR3 extends over 13 amino acids. Looking up the rest from reference TRBV19 and TRBJ1-1 gives the full variable domain: DGGITQSPKYLFRKEGQNVTLSCEQNLNHDAMYWYRQDPGQGLRLIYYSQIVNDFQKGDIAEGYSVSREKKESFPLTVTSAQKNPTAFYLCASSWTGNTEAFFGQGTRLTVV.

The genes are TRBV5-5 and TRBJ2-1; possibly TRBD1 for D (6 bases). Trimming shortened V by 0 bases and J by 4 bases, and 8 bases separated the two germline ends. Germline-derived CDR1 and CDR2 are SGHKS and YYEKEE (reference sequence). The CDR3 has 14 amino acids. The CDR3 bases are TGTGCCAGCAGCTTGGGCCAGGGGTACAATGAGCAGTTCTTC. It encodes CASSLGQGYNEQFF.

CDR3: CASSPSGGAVDTQYF. The DNA of the CDR3 is TGTGCCAGCAGTCCCTCTGGCGGGGCGGTTGATACGCAGTATTTT. The V call is TRBV7-2, the J call TRBJ2-3, with D possibly being TRBD2 (6 bases). This CDR3 region has 15 residues. CDR1 and CDR2 from the germline V gene are SGHTA and FQGNSA. The V end was cut by 6 bases, the J end by 6 bases, with 19 bases between. Complete variable domain (other parts from reference TRBV7-2 and TRBJ2-3): GAGVSQSPSNKVTEKGKDVELRCDPISGHTALYWYRQSLGQGLEFLIYFQGNSAPDKSGLPSDRFSAERTGGSVSTLTIQRTQQEDSAVYLCASSPSGGAVDTQYFGPGTRLTVL.

Comments on this clone: The same CDR3 also results from other DNA sequences found in this sample. The V and J genes are TRBV4-1 and TRBJ2-5; TRBD1 aligns across 11 bases. Matching the DNA end better, TRBJ2-7 makes the J call doubtful. This CDR3 spans 14 amino acids. CDR1 is MGHRA and CDR2 is YSYEKL in the germline V gene. CDR3 sequence (DNA): TGCGCCAGCAGCCCGGGACAGGGGGGCTACGAGCAGTACTTC. The encoded protein is CASSPGQGGYEQYF.

A remark on this clone: Other DNA sequences from this sample encode an identical CDR3 as well. The genes are TRBV4-1 and TRBJ1-1; TRBD1 agrees at 11 bases. Germline assignment: CDR1 MGHRA and CDR2 YSYEKL. V lost 1 base to trimming and J lost 0 bases; unmatched junction nucleotides: 4. The length of the CDR3 is 17 residues. DNA for the CDR3: TGCGCCAGCAGCCAAGGGACAGGGGGCTATATGAACACTGAAGCTTTCTTT. It codes for CASSQGTGGYMNTEAFF.